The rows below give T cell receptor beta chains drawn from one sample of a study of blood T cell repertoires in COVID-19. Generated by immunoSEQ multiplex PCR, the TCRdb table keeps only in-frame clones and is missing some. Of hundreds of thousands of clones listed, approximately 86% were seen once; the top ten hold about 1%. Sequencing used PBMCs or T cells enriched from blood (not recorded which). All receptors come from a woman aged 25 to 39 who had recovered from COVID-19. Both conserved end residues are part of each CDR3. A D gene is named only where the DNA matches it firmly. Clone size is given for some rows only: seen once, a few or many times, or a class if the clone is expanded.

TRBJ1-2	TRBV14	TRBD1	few	CASSPRDRLGYTF	TGTGCCAGCAGCCCGCGGGACAGACTCGGCTACACCTTC
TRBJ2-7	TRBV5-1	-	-	CATLSSYEQYF	TGCGCCACCTTGAGCTCCTACGAGCAGTACTTC
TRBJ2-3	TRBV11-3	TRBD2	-	CASSAQRGYTDTQYF	TGTGCCAGCAGCGCACAGCGGGGGTACACAGATACGCAGTATTTT
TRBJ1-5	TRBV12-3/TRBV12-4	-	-	CASSLRFSQPQHF	TGTGCCAGCAGTTTACGGTTTTCTCAGCCCCAGCATTTT
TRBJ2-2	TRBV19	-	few	CASRQGELFF	TGTGCCAGTAGGCAGGGGGAGCTGTTTTTT
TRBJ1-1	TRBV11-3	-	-	CASSSGSEAFF	TGTGCCAGCAGCTCAGGGTCTGAAGCTTTCTTT
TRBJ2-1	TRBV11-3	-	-	CASSLAPGGNEQFF	TGTGCCAGCAGCCTAGCCCCCGGAGGGAATGAGCAGTTCTTC
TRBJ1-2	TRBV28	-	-	CASTPGSRPPSYGYTF	TGTGCCAGCACCCCAGGATCGAGACCACCTTCCTATGGCTACACCTTC
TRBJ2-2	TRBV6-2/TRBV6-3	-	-	CASSYPAGELFF	TGTGCCAGCAGTTATCCCGCCGGGGAGCTGTTTTTT
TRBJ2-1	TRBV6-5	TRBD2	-	CASRESGGYNEQFF	TGTGCCAGCAGGGAGTCGGGGGGCTACAATGAGCAGTTCTTC
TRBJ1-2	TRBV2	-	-	CPSSPLTQGSNYGYTF	TGCCCCAGCTCCCCCCTAACGCAGGGATCCAACTATGGCTACACCTTC
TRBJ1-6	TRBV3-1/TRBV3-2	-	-	CASEGTRNSPLHF	TGTGCCAGTGAGGGGACACGGAATTCACCCCTCCACTTT
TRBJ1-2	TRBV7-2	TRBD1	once	CASSLRGRQGYTF	TGTGCCAGCAGCTTGAGGGGGCGGCAGGGCTACACCTTC
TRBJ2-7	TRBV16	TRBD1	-	CASSRPTGYEYEQYF	TGTGCCAGCAGCCGCCCGACAGGGTATGAGTACGAGCAGTACTTC
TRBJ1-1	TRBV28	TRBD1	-	CASRGGQGREAFF	TGTGCCAGCAGGGGGGGACAGGGACGTGAAGCTTTCTTT
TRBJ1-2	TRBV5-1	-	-	CASSDLPQGRRGYTF	TGCGCCAGCAGCGACCTCCCCCAGGGGCGAAGGGGCTACACCTTC
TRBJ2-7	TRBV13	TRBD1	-	CASSYRDRGGEQYF	TGTGCCAGCAGCTACCGGGACAGGGGAGGGGAGCAGTACTTC
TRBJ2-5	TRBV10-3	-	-	CAISDEVLQETQYF	TGTGCCATCAGTGACGAGGTTCTCCAAGAGACCCAGTACTTC
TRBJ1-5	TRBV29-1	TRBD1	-	CSVGTGSNQPQHF	TGCAGCGTCGGGACAGGGAGCAATCAGCCCCAGCATTTT
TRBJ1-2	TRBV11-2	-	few	CASSPLGGNGGYTF	TGTGCCAGCAGCCCCTTAGGGGGTAATGGTGGCTACACCTTC
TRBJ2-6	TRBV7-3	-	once	CASSLTLESGANVLTF	TGTGCCAGCAGCTTAACGCTCGAGTCTGGGGCCAACGTCCTGACTTTC
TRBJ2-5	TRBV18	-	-	CASSPAQETQYF	TGTGCCAGCTCACCAGCGCAAGAGACCCAGTACTTC
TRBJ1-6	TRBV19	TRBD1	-	CASEWGTGGSPLHF	TGTGCCAGCGAATGGGGGACAGGCGGTTCACCCCTCCACTTT
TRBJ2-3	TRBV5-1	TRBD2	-	CASSLGGLAGGIADTQYF	TGCGCCAGCAGCTTGGGAGGACTAGCGGGAGGCATAGCAGATACGCAGTATTTT
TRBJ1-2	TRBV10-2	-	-	CATRRGASRLYGYTF	TGCGCCACCCGGCGGGGTGCCTCAAGACTCTATGGCTACACCTTC
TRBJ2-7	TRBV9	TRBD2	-	CASSVDGRAGDEQYF	TGTGCCAGCAGCGTAGATGGTAGGGCGGGGGACGAGCAGTACTTC
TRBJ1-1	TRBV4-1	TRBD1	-	CASSQGLKGAAWNTEAFF	TGCGCCAGCAGCCAAGGATTAAAGGGGGCTGCTTGGAACACTGAAGCTTTCTTT
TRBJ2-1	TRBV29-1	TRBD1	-	CSVGEPGQGVTLGYNEQFF	TGCAGCGTTGGGGAACCGGGACAGGGGGTTACATTGGGTTACAATGAGCAGTTCTTC
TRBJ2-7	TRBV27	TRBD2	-	CASSGSRGGLTYEQYF	TGTGCCAGCAGCGGGAGTCGCGGGGGGCTCACCTACGAGCAGTACTTC
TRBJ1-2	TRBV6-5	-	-	CASRRAQEPYGYTF	TGTGCCAGCAGACGTGCACAGGAGCCTTATGGCTACACCTTC
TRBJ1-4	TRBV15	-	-	CATSRGQADNEKLFF	TGTGCCACCAGCAGAGGACAGGCCGATAATGAAAAACTGTTTTTT
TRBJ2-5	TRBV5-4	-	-	CASSLDGGRETQYF	TGTGCCAGCAGCTTGGACGGGGGGCGGGAGACCCAGTACTTC
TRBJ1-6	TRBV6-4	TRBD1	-	CASSDGTDNSPLHF	TGTGCCAGCAGTGATGGGACAGATAATTCACCCCTCCACTTT
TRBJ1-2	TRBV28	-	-	CASLQGPENYGYTF	TGTGCCAGCCTCCAGGGGCCGGAAAACTATGGCTACACCTTC
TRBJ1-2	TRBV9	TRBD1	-	CASSVDAGTGGARPNYGYTF	TGTGCCAGCAGCGTAGATGCTGGGACAGGGGGGGCGCGGCCCAACTATGGCTACACCTTC
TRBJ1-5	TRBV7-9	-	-	CASSIRGEPQHF	TGTGCCAGCTCCATACGAGGAGAGCCCCAGCATTTT
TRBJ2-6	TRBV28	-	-	CASSFRHQVTIPSGANVLTF	TGTGCCAGCAGTTTTCGGCATCAGGTTACAATCCCGTCTGGGGCCAACGTCCTGACTTTC
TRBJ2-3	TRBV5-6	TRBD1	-	CASSPGQGTGTQYF	TGTGCCAGCAGCCCGGGACAGGGTACCGGTACGCAGTATTTT
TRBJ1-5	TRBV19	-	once	CASRLMGEGNQPQHF	TGTGCCAGCCGGTTGATGGGGGAGGGCAATCAGCCCCAGCATTTT
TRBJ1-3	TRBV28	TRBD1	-	CASSIQGRGQAIYF	TGTGCCAGCAGTATCCAGGGCAGGGGGCAGGCCATATATTTT
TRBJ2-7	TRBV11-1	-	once	CASSLLAEAEQYF	TGTGCCAGCAGCTTATTGGCGGAGGCCGAGCAGTACTTC
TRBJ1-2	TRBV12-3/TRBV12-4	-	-	CASSKGGGYTF	TGTGCCAGCAGCAAGGGAGGTGGCTACACCTTC
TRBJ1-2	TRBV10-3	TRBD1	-	CAISEYRGSRDYGYTF	TGTGCCATCAGTGAGTACAGGGGGTCGAGGGACTATGGCTACACCTTC
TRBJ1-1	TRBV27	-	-	CATRKGVMNTEAFF	TGTGCCACTCGAAAGGGAGTAATGAACACTGAAGCTTTCTTT
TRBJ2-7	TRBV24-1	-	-	CATGRGPEQYF	TGTGCCACCGGGCGGGGACCGGAGCAGTACTTC
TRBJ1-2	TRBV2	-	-	CASSEYPRGYTF	TGTGCCAGCAGTGAATACCCGAGGGGCTACACCTTC
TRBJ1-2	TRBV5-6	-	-	CASSLAFGFVGRVPDGYTF	TGTGCCAGCAGCTTGGCCTTCGGTTTCGTCGGGAGGGTTCCGGATGGCTACACCTTC
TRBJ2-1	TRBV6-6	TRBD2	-	CASSLAGTRVYNEQFF	TGTGCCAGCAGTCTCGCGGGGACTAGAGTTTACAATGAGCAGTTCTTC
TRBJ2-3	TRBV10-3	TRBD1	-	CAISESGKGAMDTQYF	TGTGCCATCAGTGAGTCGGGTAAGGGGGCGATGGATACGCAGTATTTT
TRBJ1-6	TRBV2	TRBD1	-	CASRPGTGENSPLHF	TGTGCCAGCAGGCCCGGGACAGGGGAGAATTCACCCCTCCACTTT
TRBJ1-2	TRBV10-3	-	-	CAISESRSRGLNDVYTF	TGTGCCATCAGTGAGTCCCGAAGCAGGGGCTTGAATGACGTCTACACCTTC
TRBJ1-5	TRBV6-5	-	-	CASSIGGYSNQPQHF	TGTGCCAGCTCTATAGGGGGTTATAGCAATCAGCCCCAGCATTTT
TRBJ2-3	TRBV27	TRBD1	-	CASSLSQGADTQYF	TGTGCCAGCAGTTTATCTCAGGGGGCAGATACGCAGTATTTT
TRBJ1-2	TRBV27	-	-	CASSLSPRGGYTF	TGTGCCAGCAGTTTATCCCCACGGGGTGGCTACACCTTC